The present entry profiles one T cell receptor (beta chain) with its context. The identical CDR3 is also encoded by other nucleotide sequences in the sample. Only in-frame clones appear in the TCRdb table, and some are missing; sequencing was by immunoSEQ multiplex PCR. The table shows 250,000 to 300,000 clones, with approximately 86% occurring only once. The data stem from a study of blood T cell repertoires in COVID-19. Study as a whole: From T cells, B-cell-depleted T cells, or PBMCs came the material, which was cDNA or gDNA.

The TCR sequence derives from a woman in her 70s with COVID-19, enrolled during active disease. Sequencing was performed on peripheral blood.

The CDR3 spells CASSLGQGAYEQYF. CDR3 nucleotides: TGTGCCAGCTCACTCGGACAGGGGGCGTACGAGCAGTACTTC. The chain couples TRBV18 to TRBJ2-7, with 11 positions matching TRBD1. From germline, CDR1 is KGHSH and CDR2 LQKENI. J lost 4 bases, V lost 4 bases, and 3 bases had no gene match. CDR3 size: 14 residues. Looking up the rest from reference TRBV18 and TRBJ2-7 gives the full variable domain: NAGVMQNPRHLVRRRGQEARLRCSPMKGHSHVYWYRQLPEEGLKFMVYLQKENIIDESGMPKERFSAEFPKEGPSILRIQQVVRGDSAAYFCASSLGQGAYEQYFGPGTRLTVT.